The 14 T cell receptor beta chains listed next were all sequenced from one sample in a study of identical twins. One entry per CDR3 protein results from TCRdb running MiXCR on the 5' RACE reads. The sample records roughly 690,000 distinct CDR3 sequences, roughly 6% being singletons. The specimen was naive T cells sorted from blood. The source of these receptors is a man between 18 and 35 years old in good health.

This clonotype came up many times. V and J are TRBV14 and TRBJ2-3, with D possibly matching TRBD2 (5 bases). Trimming shortened V by 4 bases and J by 0 bases, and 14 bases separated the two germline ends. The CDR3 covers 16 residues. Germline lookup yields CDR1 SGHDN and CDR2 FVKESK. This CDR3 is CASSPKFGSSTDTQYF. CDR3 DNA: TGTGCCAGCAGCCCGAAATTTGGGAGCAGCACAGATACGCAGTATTTT.

This clonotype was seen at least ten times. The V gene is TRBV9, the J gene TRBJ2-7; possibly TRBD1 or TRBD2 for D (5 bases each). From germline, CDR1 is SGDLS and CDR2 YYNGEE. V dropped 0 bases and J dropped 4 bases, with 11 bases sitting between them. The CDR3 covers 14 residues. The CDR3 DNA reads TGTGCCAGCAGCGTAGCGGGAAGGGGTTACGAGCAGTACTTC. This encodes CASSVAGRGYEQYF. Looking up the rest from reference TRBV9 and TRBJ2-7 gives the full variable domain: DSGVTQTPKHLITATGQRVTLRCSPRSGDLSVYWYQQSLDQGLQFLIQYYNGEERAKGNILERFSAQQFPDLHSELNLSSLELGDSALYFCASSVAGRGYEQYFGPGTRLTVT.

This clonotype was counted many times. The rearrangement joins TRBV12-3 or TRBV12-4 to TRBJ2-1; D is undetermined. Trimming shortened V by 1 base and J by 0 bases, and 7 bases separated the two germline ends. This CDR3 spans 15 amino acids. CDR3 nucleotides: TGTGCCAGCAGTTTAGACCTCCCCTCCTACAATGAGCAGTTCTTC. Protein: CASSLDLPSYNEQFF.

This chain joins TRBV24-1 and TRBJ2-7, with 7 bases lining up with TRBD1. There are 12 residues in the CDR3. V trimming: 7 bases; J trimming: 10 bases; junction bases outside the gene matches: 9. Looked up from germline, CDR1 is KGHDR and CDR2 is SFDVKD. The CDR3 sequence is CATSDRQGQQYV. The DNA of the CDR3 is TGTGCCACCAGCGATCGACAGGGACAACAGTACGTC.

V gene TRBV10-3 combines with J gene TRBJ2-4; perhaps D is TRBD1 or TRBD2 (5 bases each). Germline V gives CDR1 ENHRY, CDR2 SYGVKD. V lost 0 bases and J lost 13, with 10 bases in between. This CDR3 contains 12 residues. The CDR3 DNA follows: TGTGCCATCAGTGAGTCCGGGACGGTACAGTACTTC. It encodes CAISESGTVQYF.

The table lists this clonotype with many counts. The chain recombines TRBV9 with TRBJ2-1, with D perhaps TRBD2 (6 bases). Trimming stripped 0 bases from V and 5 bases from J, with 12 bases between. CDR1 is SGDLS and CDR2 is YYNGEE in the germline V gene. The length of the CDR3 is 15 residues. The CDR3 loop reads CASSVDSGVDNEQFF. CDR3 DNA sequence: TGTGCCAGCAGCGTAGATTCGGGAGTCGACAATGAGCAGTTCTTC.

There are many counts of this clonotype. The J gene is TRBJ2-5, the V gene TRBV12-3 or TRBV12-4; D remains ambiguous. The CDR3 is 12 residues long. V lost 5 bases, J lost 9 bases, and 13 bases lay in between. The DNA for the CDR3 is TGTGCCAGCAGTCTTGCCCAGGTGGCCCAGTACTTC. Residues: CASSLAQVAQYF.

This clonotype was counted a few times. This chain connects TRBV4-2 to TRBJ2-1; a weak D match, TRBD1 (6 bases). Germline V gene sequence: CDR1 LGHNA, CDR2 YNFKEQ. Trimming took 1 base from V and 3 from J, leaving 10 bases between them. CDR3 size: 15 residues. Here the CDR3 reads CASSQVGASYNEQFF. CDR3 DNA sequence: TGTGCCAGCAGCCAAGTGGGGGCTAGCTACAATGAGCAGTTCTTC.

V gene TRBV7-6 combines with J gene TRBJ2-1, with 9 bases aligning to TRBD2. Germline CDR1 and CDR2: SGHVS and FNYEAQ. With 3 bases clipped from V and 7 bases from J, the junction kept 10 bases outside the gene matches. The CDR3 spans 16 residues. CDR3 nucleotides: TGTGCCAGCAGCTTGGGGCTAGCGGGGACCTCGAATGAGCAGTTCTTC. It codes for CASSLGLAGTSNEQFF.

In this sample, this clonotype turned up many times. The V gene is TRBV12-3 or TRBV12-4, the J gene TRBJ2-2; D is possibly TRBD2 (6 bases). With 3 bases removed from V and 9 bases from J, the gap between germline ends came to 8 bases. CDR3 length: 12 residues. The CDR3 here is CASSLGGWELFF. The CDR3 coding sequence is TGTGCCAGCAGTTTGGGAGGCTGGGAGCTGTTTTTT.

The genes are TRBV14 and TRBJ2-1; the match to TRBD2 covers 11 bases. CDR1 SGHDN and CDR2 FVKESK come from the germline V gene. The junction had 7 bases not matched to a gene; V was cut back by 4 bases and J by 8 bases. The CDR3 contains 15 residues. The CDR3 nucleotides are TGTGCCAGCAGCCGTATAGCGGGAGGGCCCCATGAGCAGTTCTTC. Its translation: CASSRIAGGPHEQFF.

This clonotype was picked up many times. The chain uses TRBV7-3 and TRBJ2-1, with a possible D match to TRBD2 (6 bases). This CDR3 is built from 14 residues. Trimming took 1 base from V and 10 from J, leaving 14 bases between them. Germline-derived CDR1 and CDR2 are SGHTA and FQGTGA. The CDR3 reads CASSLSHGGGEQFF. In DNA, the CDR3 is TGTGCCAGCAGCTTAAGCCACGGGGGTGGGGAGCAGTTCTTC.

This clonotype came up many times. The chain employs TRBV3-1 and TRBJ2-7; 9 positions match TRBD2. The CDR3 loop spans 15 amino acids. V lost 1 base to trimming and J lost 2 bases; unmatched junction nucleotides: 3. The V gene's germline CDR1 is LGHDT and CDR2 YNNKEL (reference sequence). This CDR3 reads CASSQGLADAYEQYF. The CDR3 DNA sequence: TGTGCCAGCAGCCAAGGACTAGCGGATGCCTACGAGCAGTACTTC.

This clonotype was observed many times. This chain uses TRBV29-1 with TRBJ1-2; D is unresolved. The CDR3 covers 9 residues. Trimming pared 7 bases from V and 8 bases from J, leaving 8 bases between. Germline CDR1 SQVTM, CDR2 ANQGSEA. The CDR3: CSAGVGYTF. Here the CDR3 DNA reads TGCAGCGCGGGAGTCGGCTACACCTTC.